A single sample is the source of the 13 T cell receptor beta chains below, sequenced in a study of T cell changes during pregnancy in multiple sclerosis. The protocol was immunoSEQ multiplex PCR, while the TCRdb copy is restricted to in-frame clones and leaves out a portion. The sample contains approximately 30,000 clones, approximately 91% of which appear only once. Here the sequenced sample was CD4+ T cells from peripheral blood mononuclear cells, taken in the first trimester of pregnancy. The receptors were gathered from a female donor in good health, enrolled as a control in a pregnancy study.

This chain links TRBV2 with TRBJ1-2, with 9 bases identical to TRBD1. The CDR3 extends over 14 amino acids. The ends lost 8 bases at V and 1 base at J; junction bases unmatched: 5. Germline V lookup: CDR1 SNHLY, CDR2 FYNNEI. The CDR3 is CASGRDRDNYGYTF. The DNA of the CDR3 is TGTGCCAGCGGCCGGGACAGGGATAACTATGGCTACACCTTC.

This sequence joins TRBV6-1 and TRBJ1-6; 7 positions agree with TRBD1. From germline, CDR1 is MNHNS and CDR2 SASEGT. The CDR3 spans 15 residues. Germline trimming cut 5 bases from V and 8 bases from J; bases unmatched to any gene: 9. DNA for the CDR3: TGTGCCAGCAGTTGGACAGGCCTCGGGGATTCACCCCTCCACTTT. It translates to CASSWTGLGDSPLHF.

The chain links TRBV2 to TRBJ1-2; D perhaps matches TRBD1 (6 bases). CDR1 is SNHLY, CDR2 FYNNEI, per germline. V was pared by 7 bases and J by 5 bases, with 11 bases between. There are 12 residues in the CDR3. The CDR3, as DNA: TGTGCCAGCAAAGGACAGAGTTATGGCTACACCTTC. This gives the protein CASKGQSYGYTF.

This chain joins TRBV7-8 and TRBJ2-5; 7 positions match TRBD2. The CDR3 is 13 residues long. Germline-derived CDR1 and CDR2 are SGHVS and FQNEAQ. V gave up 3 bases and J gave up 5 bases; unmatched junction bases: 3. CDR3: CASSFREGETQYF. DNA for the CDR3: TGTGCCAGCAGCTTTAGGGAGGGGGAGACCCAGTACTTC.

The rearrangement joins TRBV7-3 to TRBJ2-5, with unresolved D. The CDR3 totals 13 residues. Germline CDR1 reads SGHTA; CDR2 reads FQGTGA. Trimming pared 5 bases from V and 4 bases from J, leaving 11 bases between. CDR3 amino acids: CASSPRAGETQYF. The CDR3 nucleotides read TGTGCCAGCAGCCCCCGAGCCGGAGAGACCCAGTACTTC.

The CDR3 region has the DNA TGTGCCTGGAGTGTAATGGTAGTTTCACGTCGCGCGAAAAACATTCAGTACTTC. Translated, it gives CAWSVMVVSRRAKNIQYF. The J gene is TRBJ2-4, the V gene TRBV30; D gene ambiguous. Per germline, CDR1 GTSNPN and CDR2 SVGIG (reference sequence). The CDR3 sequence is 18 residues long. The germline V and J ends were trimmed by 0 bases and 4 bases, with 22 bases remaining between them.

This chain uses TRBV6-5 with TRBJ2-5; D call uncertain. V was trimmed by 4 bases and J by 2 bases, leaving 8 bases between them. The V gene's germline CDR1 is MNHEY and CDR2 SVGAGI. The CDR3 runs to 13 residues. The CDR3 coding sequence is TGTGCCAGCAGTTTCTCTGTACAAGAGACCCAGTACTTC. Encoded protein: CASSFSVQETQYF.

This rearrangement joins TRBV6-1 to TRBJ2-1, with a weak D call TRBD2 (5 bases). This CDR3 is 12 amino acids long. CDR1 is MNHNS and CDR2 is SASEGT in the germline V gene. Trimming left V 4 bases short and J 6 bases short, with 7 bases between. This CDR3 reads CASSGAGNEQFF. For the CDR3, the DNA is TGTGCCAGCAGTGGGGCGGGCAATGAGCAGTTCTTC.

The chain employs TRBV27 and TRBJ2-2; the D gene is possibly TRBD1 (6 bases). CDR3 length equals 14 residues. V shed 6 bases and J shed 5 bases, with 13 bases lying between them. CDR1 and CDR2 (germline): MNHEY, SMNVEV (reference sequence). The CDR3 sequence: CASRSYRETGELFF. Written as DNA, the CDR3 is TGTGCCAGCAGGTCCTACAGGGAAACCGGGGAGCTGTTTTTT.

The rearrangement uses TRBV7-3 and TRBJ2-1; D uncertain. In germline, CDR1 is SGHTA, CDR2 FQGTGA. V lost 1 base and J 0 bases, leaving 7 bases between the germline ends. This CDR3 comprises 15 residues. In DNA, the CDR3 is TGTGCCAGCAGCTTAAAAGCGAGCTCCTACAATGAGCAGTTCTTC. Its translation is CASSLKASSYNEQFF.

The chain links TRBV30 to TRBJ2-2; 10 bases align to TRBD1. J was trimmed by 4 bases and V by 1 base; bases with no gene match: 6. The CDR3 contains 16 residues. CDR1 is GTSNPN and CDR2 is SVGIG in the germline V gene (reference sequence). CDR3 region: CAWSDWDRGGTGELFF. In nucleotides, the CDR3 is TGTGCCTGGAGTGACTGGGACAGGGGTGGCACCGGGGAGCTGTTTTTT.

CDR3 sequence reads: CASARTGTEEQYF. The CDR3 DNA sequence: TGCGCCAGCGCCCGGACAGGGACGGAGGAGCAGTACTTC. The V call is TRBV5-1, the J call TRBJ2-7; 8 nucleotides align to TRBD1. Unmatched junction bases numbered 10, after V lost 7 bases and J lost 7 bases. Germline V gives CDR1 SGHRS, CDR2 YFSETQ. This CDR3 comprises 13 residues.

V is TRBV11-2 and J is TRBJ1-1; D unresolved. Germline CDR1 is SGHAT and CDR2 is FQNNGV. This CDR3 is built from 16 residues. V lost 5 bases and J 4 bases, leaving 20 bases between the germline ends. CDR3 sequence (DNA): TGTGCCAGCAGCCCGGGTCCGCGGCATGCCGTCACTGAAGCTTTCTTT. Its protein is CASSPGPRHAVTEAFF.